This T cell receptor beta chain was identified during a study of blood T cell repertoires in COVID-19 (dated by TCRdb to about 2020). The study in broad terms: Samples from collaborators originated in the United States, Italy and Spain and spanned both the acute and convalescent phases of COVID-19. The material from the prospective study consisted of cDNA or gDNA derived from T cells, B-cell-depleted T cells, or PBMCs. Deeply sampled blood TCRbeta repertoires from subjects exposed to, actively infected with, or recovered from COVID-19 were included in the dataset. The repertoires were made available in a free public database intended to serve as a resource for research on the immune response to SARS-CoV-2. Samples were obtained from the ongoing ImmuneRACE study (first 160 participants) and from roughly 1,300 subjects provided by 6 global collaborators. Nearly every sample came with metadata listing a de-identified subject ID, COVID-19 status, age in years and sex. Where HLA class I and class II types were available, the types were taken from metadata supplied by the sample provider, not from assay-based typing.

TCRbeta CDR3 regions were amplified from genomic DNA by means of the immunoSEQ Assay, a bias-controlled multiplex PCR. The authors' analysis ran thus. The number of nucleated cells in each sample was estimated by amplification of reference gene primers within the assay. Sequence reads were collapsed and filtered to measure the absolute abundance of every unique TCRbeta CDR3 rearrangement. For each sample, productive Simpson clonality was calculated as the square root of Simpson's diversity index over productive rearrangements. This immuneACCESS table, as held by TCRdb, lists in-frame sequences with V and J called but not all clones. Of the missing ones, under half trace to an unresolved V gene in checked studies; the others have no known cause. V, J and clone size reflect that table, while D and trimming were determined from the DNA. The table for this sample lists about 240,000 clones; more than 75% of them were counted only once. Together, the top ten hold about 12% of the sample.

Points the paper makes about the study in general: Clinical and demographic metadata were provided uncurated, with the amount varying by source and participant.

Regarding this clone: Its antigen is still unknown. No per-base quality is available; no much larger clone lies one base away.

Whole blood was collected in K2EDTA tubes by collaborating institutions according to the institutions' own protocols. For TCRbeta analysis, collaborator samples were shipped as frozen whole blood, as isolated PBMCs, or as DNA extracted from either sample type. The germline V gene encodes CDR1 LNHNV and CDR2 YYDKDF (reference sequence). Deletion took 5 bases off V and 0 bases off J, with a span of 7 bases between the germline ends. The CDR3 starts with the cysteine, ends with the phenylalanine, and has 14 residues. Just CDR3 DNA is preserved here, 42 bases in frame from base 1. This sequence uses TRBV15 and TRBJ2-2, with the identity of the D gene unclear. Sequenced sample: peripheral blood. The source is an elderly man with acute or convalescent COVID-19. The CDR3: CATSRTTNTGELFF. The bases read TGTGCCACCAGCCGTACAACGAACACCGGGGAGCTGTTTTTT. Full variable domain (CDR3 extended with the reference TRBV15 and TRBJ2-2 proteins): DAMVIQNPRYQVTQFGKPVTLSCSQTLNHNVMYWYQQKSSQAPKLLFHYYDKDFNNEADTPDNFQSRRPNTSFCFLDIRSPGLGDTAMYLCATSRTTNTGELFFGEGSRLTVL.